The clone carrying this TCR beta chain appeared many times. Its antigen is unknown. This specimen belongs to a study of blood T cells in healthy people across ages. Germline CDR1 MNHEY, CDR2 SVGEGT. The CDR3 length is 15 residues. V lost 5 bases and J 9 bases, leaving 17 bases between the germline ends. It was with a sample-barcoded 5' primer and a J-beta primer mix that a second PCR of about 7 to 12 cycles was run. One entry per CDR3 protein results from TCRdb running MiXCR on the 5' RACE reads. The sample has 630,000 or so distinct CDR3 sequences, about a third seen once. General observations from the study: Comparison with aged donors showed that long-lived donors had more naive CD4+ cells and higher diversity. Age showed a roughly linear inverse relationship with TCR beta diversity per million T cells.

The sample comprised blood. This sequence was found in an elderly woman in good health. V is TRBV6-2 or TRBV6-3 and J is TRBJ1-6, with D tentatively TRBD1 (5 bases). Here the CDR3 DNA reads TGTGCCAGCAGTGCCGGGACGGCGAAATCTTCACCCCTCCACTTT. Residues: CASSAGTAKSSPLHF.